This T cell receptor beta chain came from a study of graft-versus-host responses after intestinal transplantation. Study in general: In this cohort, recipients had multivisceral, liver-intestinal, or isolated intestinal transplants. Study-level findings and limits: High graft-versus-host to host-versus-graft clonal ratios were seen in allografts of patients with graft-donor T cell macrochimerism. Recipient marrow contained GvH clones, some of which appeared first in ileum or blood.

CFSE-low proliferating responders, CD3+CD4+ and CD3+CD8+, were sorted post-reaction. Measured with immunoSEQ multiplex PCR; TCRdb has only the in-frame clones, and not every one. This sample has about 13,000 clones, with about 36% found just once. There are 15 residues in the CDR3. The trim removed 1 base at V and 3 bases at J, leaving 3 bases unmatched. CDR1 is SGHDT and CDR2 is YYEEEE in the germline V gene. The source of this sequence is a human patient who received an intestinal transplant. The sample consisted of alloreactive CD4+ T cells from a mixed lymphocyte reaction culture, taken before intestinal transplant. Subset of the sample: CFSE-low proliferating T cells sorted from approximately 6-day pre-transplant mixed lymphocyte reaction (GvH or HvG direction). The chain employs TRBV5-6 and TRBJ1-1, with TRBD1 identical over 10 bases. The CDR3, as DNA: TGTGCCAGCAGCTTGCTGGACAGGGGGTACACTGAAGCTTTCTTT. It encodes CASSLLDRGYTEAFF.